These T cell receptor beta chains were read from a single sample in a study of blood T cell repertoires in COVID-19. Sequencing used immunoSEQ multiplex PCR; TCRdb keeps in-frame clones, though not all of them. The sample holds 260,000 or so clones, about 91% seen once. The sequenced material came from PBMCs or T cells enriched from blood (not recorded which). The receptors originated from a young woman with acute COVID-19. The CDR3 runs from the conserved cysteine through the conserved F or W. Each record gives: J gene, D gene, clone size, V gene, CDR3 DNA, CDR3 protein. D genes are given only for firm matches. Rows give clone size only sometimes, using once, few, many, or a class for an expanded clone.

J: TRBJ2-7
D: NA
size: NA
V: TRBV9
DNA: TGTGCCAGCAGCGTGGGCGGGGCCCTGTTCCCCTACGAGCAGTACTTC
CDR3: CASSVGGALFPYEQYF

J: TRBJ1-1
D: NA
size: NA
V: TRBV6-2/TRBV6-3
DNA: TGTGCCAGCAGTAGGGACACCAGATGGGCTTTCTTT
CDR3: CASSRDTRWAFF

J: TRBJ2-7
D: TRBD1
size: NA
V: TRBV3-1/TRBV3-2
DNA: TGTGCCAGCAGCCAGTCGACAGGGGCGGACTCCGAGCAGTACTTC
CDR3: CASSQSTGADSEQYF

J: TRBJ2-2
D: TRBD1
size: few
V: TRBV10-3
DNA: TGTGCCATCAGACCAGGGACAGGGTATATCGGGGAGCTGTTTTTT
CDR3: CAIRPGTGYIGELFF

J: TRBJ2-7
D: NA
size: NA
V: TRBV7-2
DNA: TGTGCCAGCAGCTCCAGGGCCTACGAGCAGTACTTC
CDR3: CASSSRAYEQYF

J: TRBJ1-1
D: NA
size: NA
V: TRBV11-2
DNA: TGTGCCAGCAGCTTGTGGGGGCGCGACACTGAAGCTTTCTTT
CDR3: CASSLWGRDTEAFF

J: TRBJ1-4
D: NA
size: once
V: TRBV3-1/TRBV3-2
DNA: TGTGCCAGCAGCGGAAGAAGGGCAGGGCTGGGTGAAAAACTGTTTTTT
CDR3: CASSGRRAGLGEKLFF

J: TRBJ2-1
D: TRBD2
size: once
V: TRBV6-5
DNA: TGTGCCAGCACTGGACTAGCGGGGGTGTCGAATGAGCAGTTCTTC
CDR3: CASTGLAGVSNEQFF

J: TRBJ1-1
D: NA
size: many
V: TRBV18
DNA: TGTGCCAGCTCACCCGACCAGGGAACTGAAGCTTTCTTT
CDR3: CASSPDQGTEAFF

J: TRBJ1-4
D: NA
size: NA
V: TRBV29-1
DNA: TGCAGCGTTGAAGATGGCCAGATACCCGAAAAACTGTTTTTT
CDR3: CSVEDGQIPEKLFF

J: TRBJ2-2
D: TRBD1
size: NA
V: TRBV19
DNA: TGTGCCAGCAGGGACAGGGGAAACACCGGGGAGCTGTTTTTT
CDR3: CASRDRGNTGELFF

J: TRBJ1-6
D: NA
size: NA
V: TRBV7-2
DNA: TGTGCCAGCAGCTCCATGGGGGGGGCATATTCACCCCTCCACTTT
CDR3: CASSSMGGAYSPLHF

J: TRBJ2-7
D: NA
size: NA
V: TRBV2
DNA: TGTGCCAGCAACCGGCTAGCGAGGAACGAGCAGTACTTC
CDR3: CASNRLARNEQYF

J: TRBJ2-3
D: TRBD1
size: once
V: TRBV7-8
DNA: TGTGCCAGCAGCTCAGGGGGCAGGGGCACAGATACGCAGTATTTT
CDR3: CASSSGGRGTDTQYF

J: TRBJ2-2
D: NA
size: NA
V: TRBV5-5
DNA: TGTGCCAGCAGGCGCGGGGTCACCGGGGAGCTGTTTTTT
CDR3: CASRRGVTGELFF

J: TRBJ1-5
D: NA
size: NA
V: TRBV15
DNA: TGTGCCACCAGCAGAGATCGACAGAGCAATCAGCCCCAGCATTTT
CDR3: CATSRDRQSNQPQHF

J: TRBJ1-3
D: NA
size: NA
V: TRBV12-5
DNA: TGTGCTAGTGGTTTGTTCCCGGACAGTCTTAACACCATATATTTT
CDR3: CASGLFPDSLNTIYF

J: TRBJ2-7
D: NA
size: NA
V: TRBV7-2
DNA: TGTGCCAGCAGCTTCGGGATAGGGCACTACGAGCAGTACTTC
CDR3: CASSFGIGHYEQYF

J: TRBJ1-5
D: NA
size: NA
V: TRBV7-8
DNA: TGTGCCAGCAGGGATGACAGGAATAGCAATCAGCCCCAGCATTTT
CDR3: CASRDDRNSNQPQHF

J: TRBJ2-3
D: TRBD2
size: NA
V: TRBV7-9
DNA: TGTGCCAGCAGCTTTTGGCTAGCGGGGGAGACAGATACGCAGTATTTT
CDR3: CASSFWLAGETDTQYF

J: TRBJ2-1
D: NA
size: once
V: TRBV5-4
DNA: TGTGCCAGCAGCCGATTTACTAGCTCCTACAATGAGCAGTTCTTC
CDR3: CASSRFTSSYNEQFF

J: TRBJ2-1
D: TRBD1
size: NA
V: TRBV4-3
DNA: TGCGCCAGCAGATTCGGACAGGGGGGCACGGATGAGCAGTTCTTC
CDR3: CASRFGQGGTDEQFF

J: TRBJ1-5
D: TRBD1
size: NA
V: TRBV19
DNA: TGTGCCAGTAGTCCTACAGGGGAGGGCAATCAGCCCCAGCATTTT
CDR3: CASSPTGEGNQPQHF

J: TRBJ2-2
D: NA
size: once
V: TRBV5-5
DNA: TGTGCCAGCAGGTCCTCAGGGGCCGGGACCGGGGAGCTGTTTTTT
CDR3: CASRSSGAGTGELFF

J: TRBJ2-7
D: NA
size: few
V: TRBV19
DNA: TGTGCCAGTAGTCTCGCTCATCGAGGGATCTACGAGCAGTACTTC
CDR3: CASSLAHRGIYEQYF

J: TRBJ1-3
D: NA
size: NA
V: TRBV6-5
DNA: TGTGCCAGCAACCACCATGTAGGGGGAGGAAACACCATATATTTT
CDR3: CASNHHVGGGNTIYF

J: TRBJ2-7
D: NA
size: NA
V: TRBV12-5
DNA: TGTGCTAGTGGTCCCAACTATCTCTACGAGCAGTACTTC
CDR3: CASGPNYLYEQYF

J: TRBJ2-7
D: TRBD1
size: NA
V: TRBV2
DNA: TGTGCCAGCAGTGATAGGCTCGGGACAGGGTCCTACGAGCAGTACTTC
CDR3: CASSDRLGTGSYEQYF

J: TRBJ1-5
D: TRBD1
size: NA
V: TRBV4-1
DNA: TGCGCCAGCAGCCAAGGCTCAGGGGGTGTCAGGAGCAATCAGCCCCAGCATTTT
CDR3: CASSQGSGGVRSNQPQHF

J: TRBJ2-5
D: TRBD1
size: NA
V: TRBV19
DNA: TGTGCCAGTAGTACAGACAGGGGACCCGGAACGACCCAGTACTTC
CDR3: CASSTDRGPGTTQYF

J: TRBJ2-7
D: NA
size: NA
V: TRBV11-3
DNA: TGTGCCAGCAGCTTAGCACCCGGGGGAACCTACGAGCAGTACTTC
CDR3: CASSLAPGGTYEQYF

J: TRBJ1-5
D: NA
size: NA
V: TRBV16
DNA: TGTGCCAGCAGCAGGGGACAAAATCAGCCCCAGCATTTT
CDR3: CASSRGQNQPQHF

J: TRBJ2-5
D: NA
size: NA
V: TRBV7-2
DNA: TGTGCCAGCAGCTTTGGCGGGGGCCCCGGGGAGACCCAGTACTTC
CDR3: CASSFGGGPGETQYF

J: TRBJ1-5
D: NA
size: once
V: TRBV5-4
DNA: TGTGCCAGCAGCCCTGACATGGATCAGCCCCAGCATTTT
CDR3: CASSPDMDQPQHF

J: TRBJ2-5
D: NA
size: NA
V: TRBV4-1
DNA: TGCGCCAGCAGCCAGGAGACGTCGATCGGTGAGACCCAGTACTTC
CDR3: CASSQETSIGETQYF

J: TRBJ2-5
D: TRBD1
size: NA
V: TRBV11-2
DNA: TGTGCCAGCAGCTTTAGGGGACAGAGTCAGACCCAGTACTTC
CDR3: CASSFRGQSQTQYF

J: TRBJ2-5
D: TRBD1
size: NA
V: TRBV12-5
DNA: TGTGCTAGTGGTTTGGTTCCCTCCAGACAGGGTCCCCACTTC
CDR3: CASGLVPSRQGPHF

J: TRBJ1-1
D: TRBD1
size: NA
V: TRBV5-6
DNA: TGTGCCAGCAGCCGTGACAGGGGTGTTAATGTGGGAACTTTCTTT
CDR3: CASSRDRGVNVGTFF

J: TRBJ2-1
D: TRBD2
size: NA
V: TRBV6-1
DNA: TGTGCCAGCAGTGCGTCTAGCGGGGGGGACTACAATGAGCAGTTCTTC
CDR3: CASSASSGGDYNEQFF

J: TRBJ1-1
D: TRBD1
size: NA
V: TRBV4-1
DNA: TGCGCCAGCAGCCAAGATATACAGGGGACTGAAGCTTTCTTT
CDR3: CASSQDIQGTEAFF

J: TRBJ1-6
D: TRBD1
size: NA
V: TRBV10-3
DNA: TGTGCCATCAGGGATGGGACAGAGAATTCACCCCTCCACTTT
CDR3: CAIRDGTENSPLHF

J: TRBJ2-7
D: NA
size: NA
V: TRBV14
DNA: TGTGCCAGCAGCCCCAGGGTTGGAGAGCGGCAGTACTTC
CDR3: CASSPRVGERQYF

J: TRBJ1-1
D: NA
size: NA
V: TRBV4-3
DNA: TGCGCCAGCAGCCAACCCGGGGACATCACTGAAGCTTTCTTT
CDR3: CASSQPGDITEAFF

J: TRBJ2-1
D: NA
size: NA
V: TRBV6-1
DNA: TGTGCCAGCAGTGATTTTTTGGGGGCGAATGAGCAGTTCTTC
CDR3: CASSDFLGANEQFF

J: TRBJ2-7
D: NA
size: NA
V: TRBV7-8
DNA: TGTGCCAGCAGCCCGCAAGGTACAGTCTACGAGCAGTACTTC
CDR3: CASSPQGTVYEQYF

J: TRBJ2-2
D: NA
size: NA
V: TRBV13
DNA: TGTGCCAGCAGCCAGGGATCGTACACCGGGGAGCTGTTTTTT
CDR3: CASSQGSYTGELFF

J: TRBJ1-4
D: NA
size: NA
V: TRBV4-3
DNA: TGCGCCAGCAGCCCCGGTGATGAAAAACTGTTTTTT
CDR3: CASSPGDEKLFF

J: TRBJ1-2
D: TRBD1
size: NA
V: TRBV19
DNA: TGTGCCAGTAGTATCCTGGGACAGAGCTCGGCTGGCTACACCTTC
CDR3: CASSILGQSSAGYTF